This T cell receptor (beta chain) was obtained from a study of cytomegalovirus exposure and HLA in healthy donors (dated by TCRdb to 2017 to 2019). In the study overall: An earlier analysis of 587 of the donors reported approximately 260 Gb of sequence data and 95 million to 120 million unique TCR beta sequences obtained from around 180 million T cells. Donor age, sex, ethnicity and CMV serostatus were compiled alongside the repertoire data. All discovery cohort repertoires had been generated on a single sequencing platform. High-throughput TCR immunosequencing, statistical association of individual TCRs with disease status, and machine learning were combined to predict cytomegalovirus infection status. In addition to the first cohort of 650 to 800 subjects, a separate validation cohort of approximately 110 different subjects was used. An earlier analysis of about 620 of the donors applied high-throughput TCR beta sequencing to assess whether each TCR beta V gene segment acted as functional or pseudogenic. Among about 410 genotyped donors of the cohort, an average of around 220,000 unique TCR beta nucleotide sequences was sequenced per donor, of which roughly 18% were non-productive. The study aimed to test whether signatures of past pathogen exposure could be identified by cataloging public T cell receptors. Of the roughly 400 genotyped donors, approximately 80% fell in the genetic ancestry cluster associated with self-reported Caucasian donors. In a later analysis, previously published TCR beta repertoires from 600 to 850 donors were re-analyzed and high-resolution HLA genotyping was added so that TCR occurrence patterns could be studied. Typing coverage varied by locus: roughly 629-630 donors for A, B, C, DRB1 and DQB1; approximately 500 for DQA1; more than 600 for DPA1; approximately 490 for DPB1. About 5 DR-DQ haplotypes were handled as single units for association and clustering, since linkage in the cohort was strong. In a later genetic analysis, genome-wide SNP genotypes for about 65% of the roughly 700 donors were used, and that subset was treated as a discovery cohort. In the later analysis, no new phenotypic data were used to find candidate immune exposures; instead, reliance was placed on TCR beta sequences and their occurrence across donors. Both class I and class II loci were covered by HLA typing, at four-digit resolution. Using immunosequencing, the study profiled T cell repertoires from fewer than 700 subjects and related those repertoires to cytomegalovirus serostatus. An early release that covered about 640 HLA-typed donors contained 300 to 350 gigabases of sequencing data and 75 million to 100 million unique TCR sequences.

Libraries were constructed by the immunoSEQ multiplex PCR assay. For the multiplex PCR, a mixture combining 60 forward primers for TCR Vbeta segments and 13 reverse primers for TCR Jbeta segments was used. A multiplex PCR assay on genomic DNA amplified the CDR3 region of rearranged TCR beta genes. The amplified TCR beta libraries were sequenced on the Illumina HiSeq System as 87-base-pair reads. The original methods were these. In a later analysis, about 80 million unique TCR beta chains were counted across the roughly 610 repertoires, and approximately 11 million of these chains were shared by at least two donors. Raw reads were error-corrected and collapsed into unique sequences by a nearest-neighbor algorithm in which closely related sequences were merged to remove PCR and sequencing errors. CDR3 sequences were aligned to IMGT reference sequences to assign V, D and J gene segments. For a sequence to be retained, a match of at least six nucleotides was required to both a V gene segment and a J gene segment. A rearrangement was called productive if the CDR3 had no stop codons and remained in frame with V and J, and every other rearrangement was called non-productive. Following IMGT convention, CDR3 was defined as the stretch from the second conserved V-encoded cysteine to the conserved J-encoded phenylalanine. Sequences without an unambiguous match to a single V gene segment were excluded from the earlier analysis of approximately 600 of the donors. An earlier analysis of 550 to 650 of the donors classified V segments as functional when productive rearrangements were above 56.7% and as segregating when the standard deviation between donors was above 5%. To diagnose cytomegalovirus status from the catalog of TCR beta chain sequences, a statistical classification framework was built. A later analysis assigned V and J genes by comparing TCR nucleotide sequences with IMGT/GENE-DB human TR gene sequences. In a later analysis, CDR3 sequences and most-parsimonious VDJ recombination scenarios were assigned using the TCRdist pipeline. In a later analysis, every TCR beta chain was defined by the combination of its CDR3 amino acid sequence and its V-gene family, and reads without a unique V-gene family were dropped. To address suspected cross-contamination and a sequencing artifact, a later analysis removed some 620 highly shared, low-generation-probability nucleotide sequences. A later analysis calculated a clonal expansion index for each public chain from normalized within-repertoire ranks of inferred template counts. Generation probabilities in a later analysis came from a VDJ recombination model fitted to out-of-frame rearrangements, and those results were checked against IGoR. A later analysis scored TCR-TCR, TCR-HLA and TCR-CMV co-occurrence with hypergeometric tests, applying a repertoire-size bias correction to TCR pairs. In a later analysis, false discovery rates were estimated by permuting HLA or CMV assignments 20 times. In a later analysis, co-occurring TCRs were grouped with DBSCAN, and TCRdist sequence similarity was added when clustering was performed within HLA-allele-positive subsets. Co-occurrence clustering excluded repertoires with fewer than 30,000 or more than 120,000 public chains, plus five with anomalous nucleotide sharing. TCRdb took this table from immuneACCESS and kept in-frame rearrangements with V and J called. Such tables lack part of the clones; where checked against another copy, unresolved V genes explain under half of the gap, and the rest is unexplained. The V and J calls and clone size were taken over from that table, and D and trimming were inferred from the DNA. Within this sample are 95,000 to 150,000 clones, with more than 65% of them counted one time only. The ten largest clonotypes hold roughly an eighth of the sample.

What the research found in general, with its limitations: In a later analysis, HLA-associated TCR beta chains showed more clonal expansion and lower generation probabilities than non-associated chains that were equally common. A later analysis found that most CMV-associated TCR beta chains appeared HLA-restricted, with HLA associations seemingly driven largely by CMV exposure. The classifier was reported to diagnose cytomegalovirus status with high specificity and sensitivity in both the original cohort and the validation cohort. In a later genetic analysis, fewer N-insertions in productive TCRs were reported among donors in an Asian-associated ancestry cluster than the roughly 670-donor mean. Correlated functional status among segregating V segments might be attributable to linkage disequilibrium, but an unknown experimental factor could not be ruled out. In a later analysis, TCR association rates were found to vary across HLA loci, with the most associated TCRs seen for DRB1 alleles and the fewest for HLA-C alleles. A later analysis reported that several top co-occurrence clusters appeared linked to parvovirus B19, influenza, CMV and Epstein-Barr virus. The sequencing pipeline was judged likely to have produced a cluster of highly shared sequence variants as a technical artifact. V-gene and J-gene trimming of TCR beta chains was associated with a missense DCLRE1C variant in a later genetic analysis, and the association was replicated in an independent cohort. A later analysis associated about 17,000 TCR beta sequences with specific HLA alleles at a false discovery rate of 0.05. The only immune exposure information available for the cohort was CMV serostatus. The earlier analysis of approximately 590 of the donors excluded about 16 rarely observed V segments, including chromosome 9 orphons, because counts were too low. According to the authors, the approach could potentially be generalized to other disease states and immunological phenotypes. Some IMGT-functional V segments, including TRBV6-2 and TRBV6-3, could not be distinguished by the 87-base-pair reads and were therefore excluded. A further reported finding was that TCR beta sequences accurately predicted the HLA-A and HLA-B alleles for most subjects in the first cohort. Strong co-occurrence of HLA alleles, especially DR and DQ, made assigning TCR associations to individual alleles difficult. Because some donors lacked HLA typing at each locus, the association tests relied only on the typed subset. In an earlier analysis of about 550 of the donors, most TCR beta V segments were observed in productive rearrangements about 90% or about 30% of the time, broadly matching IMGT annotations. Most TCR sequences were seen in very few donors, while some public TCRs were found in many individuals. In the study, 164 TCR beta chains were listed as associated with cytomegalovirus. Sequencing depth was assumed to be roughly uniform across donors in the presence/absence analyses, though that assumption may not hold. In vitro tests confirmed that a few of the cytomegalovirus-associated TCR beta chains recognize cytomegalovirus antigens. In this cohort, only TCR beta chains were sequenced, and detectable features were limited by the absence of alpha or paired-chain data.

At the junction V is shortened by 5 bases and J by 1 base, with 11 bases in between. Inclusive of the bounding cysteine and phenylalanine, the CDR3 is 14 residues long. Only the CDR3 part of the read is kept: 42 bases, read in frame from the first base. The germline V gene (reference sequence) supplies CDR1 GTSNPN and CDR2 SVGIG. In total, 500 to 700 healthy bone marrow donors made up the cohort. Cohort members were all nominally healthy when sampled, although unrecorded immune exposures were likely present. The donor tested CMV seropositive and was one of the 289 seropositive cohort members. A peripheral blood sample was provided by each donor, and peripheral blood mononuclear cells were used for TCR beta sequencing. The Qiagen DNeasy Blood Extraction Kit was used to extract genomic DNA from the blood cell samples. This clone was observed once. The target of this receptor is not known. Per-base quality was not reported, and no clone a single base away is much larger than it.

Sequenced material: PBMCs. The sequence derives from a woman aged 55-69 years in good health and CMV-seropositive. Rearrangement joined TRBV30 to TRBJ2-2; TRBD2 is a possible D gene, resting on 5 matching bases. Read as DNA, the sequence is TGTGCCTGGCGTACAAGCGGGAACACCGGGGAGCTGTTTTTT. It translates to CAWRTSGNTGELFF.